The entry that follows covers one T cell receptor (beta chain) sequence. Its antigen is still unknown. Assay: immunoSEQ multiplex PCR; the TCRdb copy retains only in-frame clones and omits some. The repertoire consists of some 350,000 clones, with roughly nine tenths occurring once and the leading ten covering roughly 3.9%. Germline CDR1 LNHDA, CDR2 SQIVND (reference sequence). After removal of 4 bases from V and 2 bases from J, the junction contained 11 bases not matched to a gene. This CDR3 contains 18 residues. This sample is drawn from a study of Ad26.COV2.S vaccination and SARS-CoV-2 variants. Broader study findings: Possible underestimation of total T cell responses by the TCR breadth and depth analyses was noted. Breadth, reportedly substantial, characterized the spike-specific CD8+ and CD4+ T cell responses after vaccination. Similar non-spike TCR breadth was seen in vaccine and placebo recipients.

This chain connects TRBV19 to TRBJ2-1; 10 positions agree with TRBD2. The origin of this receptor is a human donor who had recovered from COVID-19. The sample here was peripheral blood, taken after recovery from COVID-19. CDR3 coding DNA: TGTGCCAGTAGTACGCTAGCGGGGGCCCTCAACCCCTACAATGAGCAGTTCTTC. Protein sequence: CASSTLAGALNPYNEQFF.